This TCR beta chain stems from a study of shared clonotypes between healthy human individuals. Study-wide results and caveats: Having only a few donors restricted how much genetic and exposure-history diversity was captured. Naive subsets generally had larger estimated richness than memory subsets. Sharing of clonotypes among donors was expected to vary with sequencing depth.

Note on this clone: Antigen specificity is unknown. The sample contains more than one DNA sequence encoding this CDR3.

Trimming pared 1 base from V and 0 bases from J, leaving 4 bases between. The germline CDR1 and CDR2 sequences are SGHAT and FQNNGV. The CDR3 sequence is 13 residues long. The data were produced by immunoSEQ multiplex PCR, yet TCRdb's version contains in-frame clones alone and is incomplete. Of about 2 million clones in the sample, roughly 96% were seen once. Sequencing was carried out using naive CD4+ T cells sorted from blood. The subset is: CD45RA+ positively selected. The chain is built from TRBV11-2 and TRBJ2-7; D is unclear. The clonotype was recovered from a man aged 18 to 29 in good health. CDR3 region: CASSLAGSYEQYF. CDR3 DNA: TGTGCCAGCAGCTTAGCCGGCTCCTACGAGCAGTACTTC.